The source of this T cell receptor beta chain is a study of early T cells in non-severe SARS-CoV-2 infection. Background on the study: Alpha and beta chains were unpaired, from unsorted whole-blood bulk RNA.

Findings and caveats of the study: Missing private and CD4 specificities, VDJdb matching favored anti-spike CD8 responses.

Molecules of cDNA were individually given unique molecular identifiers that were attached to them. TCRdb analysed the 5' RACE reads with MiXCR anew, one entry per CDR3 protein. The data contain roughly 76,000 distinct CDR3 sequences, 10% to 15% of them singletons. This clonotype was seen many times. Antigen unknown. The CDR3 extends over 12 amino acids. In germline, CDR1 is SNHLY, CDR2 FYNNEI. V lost 5 bases to trimming and J lost 14 bases, with 18 bases between them. Sequences were obtained from whole blood. This sequence originates from an adult who was a healthcare worker with PCR-confirmed SARS-CoV-2 infection or an uninfected control (not recorded which). The rearrangement joins TRBV2 to TRBJ2-5; TRBD2 might be the D (6 bases). This CDR3 is CASSSAGSPKYF. For the CDR3, the DNA is TGTGCCAGCAGTTCGGCCGGGAGCCCCAAATACTTC.